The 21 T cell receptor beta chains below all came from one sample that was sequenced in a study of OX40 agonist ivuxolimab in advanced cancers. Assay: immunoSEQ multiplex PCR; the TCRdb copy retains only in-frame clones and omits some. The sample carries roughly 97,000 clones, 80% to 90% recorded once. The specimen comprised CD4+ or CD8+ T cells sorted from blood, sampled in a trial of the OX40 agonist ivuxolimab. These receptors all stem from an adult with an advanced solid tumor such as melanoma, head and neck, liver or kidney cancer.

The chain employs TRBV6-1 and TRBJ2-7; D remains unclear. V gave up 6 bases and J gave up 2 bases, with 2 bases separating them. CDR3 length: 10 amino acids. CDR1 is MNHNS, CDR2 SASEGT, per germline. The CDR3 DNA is TGTGCCAGCAGCACCTACGAGCAGTACTTC. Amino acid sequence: CASSTYEQYF.

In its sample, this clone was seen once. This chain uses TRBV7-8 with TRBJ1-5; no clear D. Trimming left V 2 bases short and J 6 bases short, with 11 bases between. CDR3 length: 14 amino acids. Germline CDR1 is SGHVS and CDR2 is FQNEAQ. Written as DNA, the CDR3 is TGTGCCAGCAGCTTACCCGGGGTGGGTCAGCCCCAGCATTTT. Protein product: CASSLPGVGQPQHF.

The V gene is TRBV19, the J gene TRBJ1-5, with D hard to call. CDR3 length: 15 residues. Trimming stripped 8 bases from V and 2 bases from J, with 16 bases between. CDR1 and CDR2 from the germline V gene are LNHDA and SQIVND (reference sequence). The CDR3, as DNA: TGTGCCAGTCGATGGCGGACCGGGGGCAATCAGCCCCAGCATTTT. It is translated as CASRWRTGGNQPQHF.

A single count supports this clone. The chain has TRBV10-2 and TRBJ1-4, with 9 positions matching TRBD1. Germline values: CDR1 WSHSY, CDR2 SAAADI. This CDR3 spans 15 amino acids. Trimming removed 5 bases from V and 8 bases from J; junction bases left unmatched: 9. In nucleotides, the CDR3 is TGCGCCAGCAGTTATTCCGGGACAGGGTACGAAAAACTGTTTTTT. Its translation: CASSYSGTGYEKLFF.

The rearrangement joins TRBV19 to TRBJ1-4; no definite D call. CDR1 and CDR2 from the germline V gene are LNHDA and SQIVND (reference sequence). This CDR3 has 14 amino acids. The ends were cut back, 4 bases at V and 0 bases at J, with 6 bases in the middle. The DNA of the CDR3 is TGTGCCAGTAGTAAGCCCGCAACTAATGAAAAACTGTTTTTT. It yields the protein CASSKPATNEKLFF.

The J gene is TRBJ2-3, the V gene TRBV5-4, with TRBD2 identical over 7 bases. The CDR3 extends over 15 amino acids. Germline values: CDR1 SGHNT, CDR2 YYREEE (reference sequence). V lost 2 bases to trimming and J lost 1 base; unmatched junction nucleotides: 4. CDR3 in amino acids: CASSFAGVGTDTQYF. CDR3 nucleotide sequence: TGTGCCAGCAGCTTTGCGGGAGTAGGCACAGATACGCAGTATTTT.

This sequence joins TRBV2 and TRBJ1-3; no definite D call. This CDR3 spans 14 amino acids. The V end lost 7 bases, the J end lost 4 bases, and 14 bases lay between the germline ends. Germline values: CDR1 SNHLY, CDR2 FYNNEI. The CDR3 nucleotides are TGTGCCAGCAAATCTGGGGAAACGGGAAACACCATATATTTT. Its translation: CASKSGETGNTIYF.

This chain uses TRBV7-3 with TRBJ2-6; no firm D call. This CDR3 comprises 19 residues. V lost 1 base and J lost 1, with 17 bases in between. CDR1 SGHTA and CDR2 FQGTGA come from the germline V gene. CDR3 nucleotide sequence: TGTGCCAGCAGCTTAATCTATGTTAAAAGGGCTTCTGGGGCCAACGTCCTGACTTTC. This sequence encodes CASSLIYVKRASGANVLTF.

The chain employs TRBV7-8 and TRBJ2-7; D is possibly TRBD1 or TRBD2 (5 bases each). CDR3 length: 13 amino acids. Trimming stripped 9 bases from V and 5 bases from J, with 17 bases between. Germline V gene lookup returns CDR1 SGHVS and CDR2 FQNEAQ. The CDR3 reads CASGGEGLHEQYF. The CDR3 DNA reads TGTGCCAGTGGGGGAGAGGGCTTGCACGAGCAGTACTTC.

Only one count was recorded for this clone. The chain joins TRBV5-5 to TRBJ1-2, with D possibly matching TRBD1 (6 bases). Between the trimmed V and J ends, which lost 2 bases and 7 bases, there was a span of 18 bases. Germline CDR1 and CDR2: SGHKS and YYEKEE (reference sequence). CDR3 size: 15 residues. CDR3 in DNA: TGTGCCAGCAGCTTAGGTACCGGGACAATTAGTGGCTACACCTTC. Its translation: CASSLGTGTISGYTF.

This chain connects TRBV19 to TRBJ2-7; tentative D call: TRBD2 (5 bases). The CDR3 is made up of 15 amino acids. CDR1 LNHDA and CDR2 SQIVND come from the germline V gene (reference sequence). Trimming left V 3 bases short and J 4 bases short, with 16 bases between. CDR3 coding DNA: TGTGCCAGTAGTATGGGCCTCCCTTGGGAGTACGAGCAGTACTTC. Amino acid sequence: CASSMGLPWEYEQYF.

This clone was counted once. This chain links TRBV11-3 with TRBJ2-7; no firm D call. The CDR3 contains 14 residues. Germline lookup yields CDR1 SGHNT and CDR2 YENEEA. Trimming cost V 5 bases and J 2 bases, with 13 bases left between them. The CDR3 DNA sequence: TGTGCCAGCAGCCCAAGTCTCTGGGCCTACGAGCAGTACTTC. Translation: CASSPSLWAYEQYF.

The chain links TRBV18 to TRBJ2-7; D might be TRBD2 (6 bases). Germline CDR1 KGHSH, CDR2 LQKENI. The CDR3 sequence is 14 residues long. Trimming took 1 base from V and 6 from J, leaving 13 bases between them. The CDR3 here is CASSPLKTSREQYF. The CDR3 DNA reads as TGTGCCAGCTCACCACTTAAGACTAGTCGCGAGCAGTACTTC.

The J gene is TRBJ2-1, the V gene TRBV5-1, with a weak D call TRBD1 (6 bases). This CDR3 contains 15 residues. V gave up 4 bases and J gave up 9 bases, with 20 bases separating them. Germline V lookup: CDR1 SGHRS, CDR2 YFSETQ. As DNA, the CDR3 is TGCGCCAGCAGCGTAGCCTCCGGGACATATCTTGAGCAGTTCTTC. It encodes CASSVASGTYLEQFF.

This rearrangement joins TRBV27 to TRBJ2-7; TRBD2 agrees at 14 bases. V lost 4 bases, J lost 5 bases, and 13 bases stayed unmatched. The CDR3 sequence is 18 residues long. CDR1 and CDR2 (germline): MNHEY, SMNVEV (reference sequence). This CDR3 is CASSYSRPTSGRANEQYF. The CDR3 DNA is TGTGCCAGCAGTTATTCGCGCCCGACTAGCGGGAGGGCAAACGAGCAGTACTTC.

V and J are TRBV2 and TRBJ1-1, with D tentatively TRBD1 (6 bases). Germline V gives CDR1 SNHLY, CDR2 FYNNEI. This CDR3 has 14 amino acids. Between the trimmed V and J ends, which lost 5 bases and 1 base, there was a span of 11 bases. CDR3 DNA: TGTGCCAGCAGTAAAATACAGGGGAACACTGAAGCTTTCTTT. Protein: CASSKIQGNTEAFF.

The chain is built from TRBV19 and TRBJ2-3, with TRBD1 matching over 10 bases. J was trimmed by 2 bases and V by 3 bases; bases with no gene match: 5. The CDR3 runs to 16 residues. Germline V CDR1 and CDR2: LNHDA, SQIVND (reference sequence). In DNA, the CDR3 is TGTGCCAGTAGTATTCAGGGACAGGGGCTCACAGATACGCAGTATTTT. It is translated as CASSIQGQGLTDTQYF.

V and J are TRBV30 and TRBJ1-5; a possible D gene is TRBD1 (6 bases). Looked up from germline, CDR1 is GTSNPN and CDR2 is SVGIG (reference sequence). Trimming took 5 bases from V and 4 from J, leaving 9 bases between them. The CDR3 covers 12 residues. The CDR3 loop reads CAWDRTNQPQHF. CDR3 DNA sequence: TGTGCCTGGGACAGGACAAATCAGCCCCAGCATTTT.

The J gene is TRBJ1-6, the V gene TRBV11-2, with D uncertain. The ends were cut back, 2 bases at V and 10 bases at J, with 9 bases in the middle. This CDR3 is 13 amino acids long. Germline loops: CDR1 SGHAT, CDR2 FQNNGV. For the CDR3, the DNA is TGTGCCAGCAGCTTAAGTTTGGGATCACCCCTCCACTTT. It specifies CASSLSLGSPLHF.

In DNA form, the CDR3 reads TGTGCCAGCAGTGAAGCCGACACCCCCCAAGGCTACACCTTC. Its translation: CASSEADTPQGYTF. The chain combines TRBV2 with TRBJ1-2; no clear D gene. The length of the CDR3 is 14 residues. With 0 bases removed from V and 8 bases from J, the gap between germline ends came to 13 bases. Per the germline V gene, CDR1 is SNHLY and CDR2 is FYNNEI.

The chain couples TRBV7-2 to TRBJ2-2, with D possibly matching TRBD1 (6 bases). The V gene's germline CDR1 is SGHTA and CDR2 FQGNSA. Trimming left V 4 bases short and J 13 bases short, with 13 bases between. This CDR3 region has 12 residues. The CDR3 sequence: CASSYTGLALFF. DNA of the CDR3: TGTGCCAGCAGCTACACAGGGCTAGCGCTGTTTTTT.